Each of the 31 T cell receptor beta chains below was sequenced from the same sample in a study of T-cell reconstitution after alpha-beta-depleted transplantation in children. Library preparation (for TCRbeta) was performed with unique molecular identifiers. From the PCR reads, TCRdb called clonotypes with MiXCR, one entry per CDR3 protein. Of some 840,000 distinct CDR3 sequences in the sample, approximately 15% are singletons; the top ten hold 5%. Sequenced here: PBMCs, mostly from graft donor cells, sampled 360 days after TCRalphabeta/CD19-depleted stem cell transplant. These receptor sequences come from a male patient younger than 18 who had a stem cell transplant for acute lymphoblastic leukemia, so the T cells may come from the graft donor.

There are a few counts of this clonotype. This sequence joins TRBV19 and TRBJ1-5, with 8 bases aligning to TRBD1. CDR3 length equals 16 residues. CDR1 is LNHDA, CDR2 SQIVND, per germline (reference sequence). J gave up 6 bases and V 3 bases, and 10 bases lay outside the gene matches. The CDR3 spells CASSMGRQGLAQPQHF. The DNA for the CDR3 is TGTGCCAGTAGTATGGGCAGACAGGGGCTGGCTCAGCCCCAGCATTTT.

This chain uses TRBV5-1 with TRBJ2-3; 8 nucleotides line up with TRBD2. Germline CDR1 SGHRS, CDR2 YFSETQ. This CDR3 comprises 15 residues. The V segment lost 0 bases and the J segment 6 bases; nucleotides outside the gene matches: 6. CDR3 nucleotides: TGCGCCAGCAGCTTGGCAGCGGGAGTGAGGGATACGCAGTATTTT. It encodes CASSLAAGVRDTQYF.

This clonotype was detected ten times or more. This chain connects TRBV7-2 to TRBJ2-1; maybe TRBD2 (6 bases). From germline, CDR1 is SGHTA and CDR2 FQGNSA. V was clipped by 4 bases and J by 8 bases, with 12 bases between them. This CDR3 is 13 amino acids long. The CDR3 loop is CASSSGPGDEQFF. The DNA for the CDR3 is TGTGCCAGCAGCTCCGGGCCGGGGGATGAGCAGTTCTTC. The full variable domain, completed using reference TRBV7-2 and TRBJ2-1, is GAGVSQSPSNKVTEKGKDVELRCDPISGHTALYWYRQSLGQGLEFLIYFQGNSAPDKSGLPSDRFSAERTGGSVSTLTIQRTQQEDSAVYLCASSSGPGDEQFFGPGTRLTVL.

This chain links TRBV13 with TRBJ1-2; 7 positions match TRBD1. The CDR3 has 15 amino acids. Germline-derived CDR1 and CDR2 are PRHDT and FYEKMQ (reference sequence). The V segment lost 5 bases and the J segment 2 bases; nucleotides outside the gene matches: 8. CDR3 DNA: TGTGCCAGCAGCGAGGACGACAGGGAAAACTATGGCTACACCTTC. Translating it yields CASSEDDRENYGYTF. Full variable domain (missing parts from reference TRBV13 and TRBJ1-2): AAGVIQSPRHLIKEKRETATLKCYPIPRHDTVYWYQQGPGQDPQFLISFYEKMQSDKGSIPDRFSAQQFSDYHSELNMSSLELGDSALYFCASSEDDRENYGYTFGSGTRLTVV.

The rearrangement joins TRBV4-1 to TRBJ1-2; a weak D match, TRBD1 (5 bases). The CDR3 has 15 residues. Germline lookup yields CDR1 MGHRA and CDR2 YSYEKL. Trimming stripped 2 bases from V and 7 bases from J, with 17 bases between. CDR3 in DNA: TGCGCCAGCAGCCAACCAATAGCCCCCGGGGGTGGCTACACCTTC. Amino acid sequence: CASSQPIAPGGGYTF.

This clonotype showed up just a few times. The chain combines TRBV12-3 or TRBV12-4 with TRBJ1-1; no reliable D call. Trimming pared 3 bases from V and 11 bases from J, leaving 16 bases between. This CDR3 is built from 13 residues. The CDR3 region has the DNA TGTGCCAGCAGTTTGAGCCTAGGGTATGTCGCTTTCTTT. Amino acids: CASSLSLGYVAFF.

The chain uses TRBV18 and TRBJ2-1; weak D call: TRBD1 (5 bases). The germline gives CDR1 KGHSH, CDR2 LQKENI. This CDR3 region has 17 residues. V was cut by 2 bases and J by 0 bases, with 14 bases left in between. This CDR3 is CASSPVRQRSSYNEQFF. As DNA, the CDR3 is TGTGCCAGCTCACCAGTAAGACAGCGAAGCTCCTACAATGAGCAGTTCTTC.

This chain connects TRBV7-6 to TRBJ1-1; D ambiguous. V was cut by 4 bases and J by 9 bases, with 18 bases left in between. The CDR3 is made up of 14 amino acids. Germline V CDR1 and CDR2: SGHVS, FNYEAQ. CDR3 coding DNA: TGTGCCAGCAGCTCAGTAGAGGGCCGGCCTAAAGCTTTCTTT. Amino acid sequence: CASSSVEGRPKAFF. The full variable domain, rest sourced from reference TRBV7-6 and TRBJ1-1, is GAGVSQSPRYKVTKRGQDVALRCDPISGHVSLYWYRQALGQGPEFLTYFNYEAQQDKSGLPNDRFSAERPEGSISTLTIQRTEQRDSAMYRCASSSVEGRPKAFFGQGTRLTVV.

DNA for the CDR3: TGTGCCAGCAGCTTGTTCCATATAGGAGGGAATGAGCAGTTCTTC. The encoded protein is CASSLFHIGGNEQFF. The rearrangement joins TRBV7-3 to TRBJ2-1; a weak D match, TRBD2 (6 bases). The CDR3 is 15 amino acids. Germline CDR1 is SGHTA and CDR2 is FQGTGA. The ends were cut back, 3 bases at V and 7 bases at J, with 16 bases in the middle. The complete variable domain, with remaining parts taken from reference TRBV7-3 and TRBJ2-1, reads GAGVSQTPSNKVTEKGKYVELRCDPISGHTALYWYRQSLGQGPEFLIYFQGTGAADDSGLPNDRFFAVRPEGSVSTLKIQRTERGDSAVYLCASSLFHIGGNEQFFGPGTRLTVL.

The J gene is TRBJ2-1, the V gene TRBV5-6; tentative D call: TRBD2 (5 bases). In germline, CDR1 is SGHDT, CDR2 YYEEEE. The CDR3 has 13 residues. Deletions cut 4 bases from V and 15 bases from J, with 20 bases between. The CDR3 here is CASSRRTVPELFF. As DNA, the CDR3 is TGTGCCAGCAGCCGGCGGACTGTCCCTGAATTGTTCTTC.

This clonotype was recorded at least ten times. The CDR3 bases are TGCGCCAGCAGCTTGGGCCGGGGGCGTATTCAGTACTTC. This translates into CASSLGRGRIQYF. J is TRBJ2-4 and V is TRBV5-1; D is tentatively TRBD1 or TRBD2 (6 bases each). V was pared by 0 bases and J by 10 bases, with 11 bases between. Germline V gene data show CDR1 as SGHRS and CDR2 as YFSETQ. The CDR3 totals 13 residues.

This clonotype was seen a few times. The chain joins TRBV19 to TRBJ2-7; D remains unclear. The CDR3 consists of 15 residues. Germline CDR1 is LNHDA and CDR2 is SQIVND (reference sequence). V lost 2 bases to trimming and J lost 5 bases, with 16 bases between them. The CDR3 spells CASSISAVLRNEQYF. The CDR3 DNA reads TGTGCCAGTAGTATATCGGCGGTTCTTAGGAACGAGCAGTACTTC.

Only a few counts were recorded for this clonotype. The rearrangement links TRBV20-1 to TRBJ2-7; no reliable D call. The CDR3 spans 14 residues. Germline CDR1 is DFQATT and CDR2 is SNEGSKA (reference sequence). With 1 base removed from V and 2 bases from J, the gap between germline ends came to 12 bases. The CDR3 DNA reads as TGCAGTGCTAGAGTCGCTGGACCGGCCTACGAGCAGTACTTC. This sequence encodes CSARVAGPAYEQYF.

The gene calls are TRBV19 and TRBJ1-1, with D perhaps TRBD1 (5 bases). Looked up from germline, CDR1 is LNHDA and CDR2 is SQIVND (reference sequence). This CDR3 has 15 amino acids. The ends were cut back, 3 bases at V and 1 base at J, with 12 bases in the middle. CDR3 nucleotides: TGTGCCAGTAGTATCGTAGACAGCGCGAACACTGAAGCTTTCTTT. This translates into CASSIVDSANTEAFF.

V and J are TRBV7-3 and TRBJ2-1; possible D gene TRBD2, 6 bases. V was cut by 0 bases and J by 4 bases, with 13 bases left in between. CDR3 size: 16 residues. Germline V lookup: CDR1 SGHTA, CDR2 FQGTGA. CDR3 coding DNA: TGTGCCAGCAGCTTAACCGGTAGCGGAAGTTACAATGAGCAGTTCTTC. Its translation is CASSLTGSGSYNEQFF.

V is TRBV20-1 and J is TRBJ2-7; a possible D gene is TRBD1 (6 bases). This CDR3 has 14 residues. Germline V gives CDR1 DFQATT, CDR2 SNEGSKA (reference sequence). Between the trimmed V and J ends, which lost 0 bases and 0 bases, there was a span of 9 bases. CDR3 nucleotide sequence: TGCAGTGCTAGAGAGAGGGACACCTCCTACGAGCAGTACTTC. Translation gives CSARERDTSYEQYF.

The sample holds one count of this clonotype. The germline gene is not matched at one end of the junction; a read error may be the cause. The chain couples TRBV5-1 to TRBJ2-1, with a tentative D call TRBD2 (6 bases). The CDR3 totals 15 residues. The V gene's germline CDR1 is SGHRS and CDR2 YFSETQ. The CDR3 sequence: CASSSRDFTYNEQLF. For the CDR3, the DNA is TGCGCCAGCAGCTCTCGGGACTTTACCTACAATGAGCAGTTATTC.

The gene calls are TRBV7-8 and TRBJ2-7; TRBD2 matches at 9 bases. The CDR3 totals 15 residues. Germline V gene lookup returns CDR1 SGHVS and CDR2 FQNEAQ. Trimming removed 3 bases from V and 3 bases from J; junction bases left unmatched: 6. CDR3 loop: CASSFRSGSYYEQYF. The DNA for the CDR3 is TGTGCCAGCAGCTTTCGTAGCGGGAGCTACTACGAGCAGTACTTC.

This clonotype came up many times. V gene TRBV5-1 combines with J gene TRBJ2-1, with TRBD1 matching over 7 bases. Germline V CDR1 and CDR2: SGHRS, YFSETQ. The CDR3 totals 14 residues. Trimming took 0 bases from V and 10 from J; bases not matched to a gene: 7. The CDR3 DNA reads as TGCGCCAGCAGCTTGGGAGGGACAGTGGTCGAGCAGTTCTTC. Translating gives CASSLGGTVVEQFF.

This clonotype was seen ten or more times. CDR3 in DNA: TGTGCCAGCAGCCAAGATTGGGCCGGGGAGCGTTACACTGAAGCTTTCTTT. Translated, it gives CASSQDWAGERYTEAFF. The rearrangement joins TRBV3-1 to TRBJ1-1; D unclear. Germline-derived CDR1 and CDR2 are LGHDT and YNNKEL (reference sequence). Deletions cut 0 bases from V and 3 bases from J, with 17 bases between. This CDR3 spans 17 amino acids.

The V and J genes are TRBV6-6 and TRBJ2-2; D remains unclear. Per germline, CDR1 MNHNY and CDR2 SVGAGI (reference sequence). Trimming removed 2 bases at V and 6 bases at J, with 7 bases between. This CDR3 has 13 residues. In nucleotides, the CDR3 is TGTGCCAGCAGTTACCTGCGTGCCGGGGAGCTGTTTTTT. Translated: CASSYLRAGELFF.

This CDR3 reads CASSWGQGASEAFF. For the CDR3, the DNA is TGTGCCAGCAGCTGGGGCCAGGGTGCATCTGAAGCTTTCTTT. The V call is TRBV13, the J call TRBJ1-1, with a possible D match to TRBD1 (5 bases). The CDR3 extends over 14 amino acids. The germline V gene has CDR1 PRHDT and CDR2 FYEKMQ (reference sequence). V lost 4 bases and J lost 6, with 15 bases in between.

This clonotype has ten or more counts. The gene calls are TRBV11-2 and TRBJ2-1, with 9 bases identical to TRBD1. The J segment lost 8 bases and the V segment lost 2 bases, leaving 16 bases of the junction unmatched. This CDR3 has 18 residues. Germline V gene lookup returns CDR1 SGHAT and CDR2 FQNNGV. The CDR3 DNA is TGTGCCAGCAGCTTACCCGCGGATTATCGGGACAGGGTGGATGAGCAGTTCTTC. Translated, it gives CASSLPADYRDRVDEQFF.

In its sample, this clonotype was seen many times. CDR3 in DNA: TGCAGTGCCCTTACCGGGACAGGGCCCCTTTGGGGAGACGAGCAGTACTTC. Translating it yields CSALTGTGPLWGDEQYF. The V and J genes are TRBV20-1 and TRBJ2-7, with 9 bases lining up with TRBD1. V lost 6 bases, J lost 5 bases, and 20 bases stayed unmatched. The germline CDR1 and CDR2 sequences are DFQATT and SNEGSKA (reference sequence). The CDR3 extends over 17 amino acids.

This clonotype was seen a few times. The CDR3 sequence: CASSSGRVLGGELFF. The CDR3 DNA sequence: TGCGCCAGCAGCTCGGGACGGGTTCTTGGCGGGGAGCTGTTTTTT. This chain connects TRBV5-1 to TRBJ2-2; D may correspond to TRBD1 or TRBD2 (5 bases each). Germline V gene sequence: CDR1 SGHRS, CDR2 YFSETQ. CDR3 length: 15 residues. V lost 3 bases and J lost 7, with 16 bases in between. Full variable domain (remainder filled in from reference TRBV5-1 and TRBJ2-2): KAGVTQTPRYLIKTRGQQVTLSCSPISGHRSVSWYQQTPGQGLQFLFEYFSETQRNKGNFPGRFSGRQFSNSRSEMNVSTLELGDSALYLCASSSGRVLGGELFFGEGSRLTVL.

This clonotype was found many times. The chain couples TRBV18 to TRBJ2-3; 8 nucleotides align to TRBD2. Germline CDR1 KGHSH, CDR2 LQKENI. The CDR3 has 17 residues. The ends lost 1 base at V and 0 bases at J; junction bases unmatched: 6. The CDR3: CASSPLLRGGSTDTQYF. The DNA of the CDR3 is TGTGCCAGCTCACCACTTCTGCGCGGGGGGAGCACAGATACGCAGTATTTT.

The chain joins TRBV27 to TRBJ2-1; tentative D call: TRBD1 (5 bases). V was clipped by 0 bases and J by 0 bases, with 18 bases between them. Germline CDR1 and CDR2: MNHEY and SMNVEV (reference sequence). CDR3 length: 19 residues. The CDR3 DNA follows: TGTGCCAGCAGTTTATCAGGGGCACTTCTCCGGCCCTCCTACAATGAGCAGTTCTTC. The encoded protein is CASSLSGALLRPSYNEQFF.

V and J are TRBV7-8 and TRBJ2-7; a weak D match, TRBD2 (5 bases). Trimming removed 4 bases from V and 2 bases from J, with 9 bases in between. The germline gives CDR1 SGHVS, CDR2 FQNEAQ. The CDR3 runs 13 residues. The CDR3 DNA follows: TGTGCCAGCAGCTCCGACTATACCTACGAGCAGTACTTC. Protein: CASSSDYTYEQYF.

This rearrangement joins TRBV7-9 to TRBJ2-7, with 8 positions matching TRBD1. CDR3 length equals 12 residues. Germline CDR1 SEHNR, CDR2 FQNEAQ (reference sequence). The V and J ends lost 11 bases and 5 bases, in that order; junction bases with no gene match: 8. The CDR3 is CAGTGSINEQYF. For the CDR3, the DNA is TGTGCCGGGACAGGATCAATCAACGAGCAGTACTTC.

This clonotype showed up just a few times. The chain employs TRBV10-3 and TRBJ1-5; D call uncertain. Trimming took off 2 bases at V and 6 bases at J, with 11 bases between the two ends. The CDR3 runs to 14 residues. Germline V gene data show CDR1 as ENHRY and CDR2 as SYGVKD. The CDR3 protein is CAISEGREGQPQHF. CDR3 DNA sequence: TGTGCCATCAGTGAGGGGAGGGAAGGTCAGCCCCAGCATTTT.

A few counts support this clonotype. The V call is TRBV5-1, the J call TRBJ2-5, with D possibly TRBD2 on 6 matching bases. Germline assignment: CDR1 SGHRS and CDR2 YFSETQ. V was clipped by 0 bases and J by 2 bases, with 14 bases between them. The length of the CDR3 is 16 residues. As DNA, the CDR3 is TGCGCCAGCAGCTTGGCCCCGTGGCGGGATCAAGAGACCCAGTACTTC. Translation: CASSLAPWRDQETQYF.